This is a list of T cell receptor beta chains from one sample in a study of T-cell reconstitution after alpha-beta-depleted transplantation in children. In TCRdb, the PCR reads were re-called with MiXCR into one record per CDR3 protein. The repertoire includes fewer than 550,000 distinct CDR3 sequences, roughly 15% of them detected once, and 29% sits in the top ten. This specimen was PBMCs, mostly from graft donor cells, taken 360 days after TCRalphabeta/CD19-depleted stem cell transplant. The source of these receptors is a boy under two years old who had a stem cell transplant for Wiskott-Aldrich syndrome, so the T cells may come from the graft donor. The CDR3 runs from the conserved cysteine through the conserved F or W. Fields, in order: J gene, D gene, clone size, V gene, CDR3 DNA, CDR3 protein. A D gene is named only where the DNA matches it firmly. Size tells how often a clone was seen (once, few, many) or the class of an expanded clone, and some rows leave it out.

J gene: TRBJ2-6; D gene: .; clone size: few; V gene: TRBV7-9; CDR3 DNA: TGTGCCCTGAGTATTAGCTCTGGGGCCAACGTCCTGACTTTC; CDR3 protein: CALSISSGANVLTF
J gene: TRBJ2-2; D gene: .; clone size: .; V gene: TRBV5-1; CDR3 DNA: TGCGCCAGCAGCCCGGGAGGACAGCTCGCGAACACCGGGGAGCTGTTTTTT; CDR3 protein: CASSPGGQLANTGELFF
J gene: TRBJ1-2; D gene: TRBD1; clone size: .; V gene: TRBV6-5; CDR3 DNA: TGTGCCAGCAGTTACTCCCCGACAGGGGGTATTGGTGGCTACACCTTC; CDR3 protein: CASSYSPTGGIGGYTF
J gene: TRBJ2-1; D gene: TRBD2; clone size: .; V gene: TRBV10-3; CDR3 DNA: TGTGCCATTGAAGCCGGGACTAGCGGGATCAATGAGCAGTTCTTC; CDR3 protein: CAIEAGTSGINEQFF
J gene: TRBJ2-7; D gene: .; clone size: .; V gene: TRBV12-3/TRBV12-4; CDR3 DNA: TGTGCCAGCAGTTTAGCGGGGAGGAGCGAGCAGTACTTC; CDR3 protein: CASSLAGRSEQYF
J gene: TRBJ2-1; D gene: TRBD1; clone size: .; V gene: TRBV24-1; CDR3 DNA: TGTGCCACCAGTGATTCCACAGGGGCCAATGAGCAGTTCTTC; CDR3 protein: CATSDSTGANEQFF
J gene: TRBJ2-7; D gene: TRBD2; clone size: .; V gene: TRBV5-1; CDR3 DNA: TGCGCCAGCAGCCGATCTAGCGGACCCTACGAGCAGTACTTC; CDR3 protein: CASSRSSGPYEQYF
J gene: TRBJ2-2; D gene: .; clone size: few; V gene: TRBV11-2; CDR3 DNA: TGTGCCAGCAGCCCCCTAAAGACCAGTCCGAATTCAGGGGAGCTGTTTTTT; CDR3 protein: CASSPLKTSPNSGELFF
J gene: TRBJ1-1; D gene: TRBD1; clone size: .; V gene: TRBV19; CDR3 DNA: TGTGCCAGTAGTAAGTTCATCCCAGTCCCGACAGGGCGGAACACTGAAGCTTTCTTT; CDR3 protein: CASSKFIPVPTGRNTEAFF
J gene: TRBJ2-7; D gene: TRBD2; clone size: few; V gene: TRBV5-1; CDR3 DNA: TGCGCCAGCAGCCTTAGCGGGAGTCATACGACGGGTTCCTACGAGCAGTACTTC; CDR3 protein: CASSLSGSHTTGSYEQYF
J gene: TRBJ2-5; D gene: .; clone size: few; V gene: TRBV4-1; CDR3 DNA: TGCGCCAGCAGCCAAGGACTTTTGGAGACCCAGTACTTC; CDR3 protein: CASSQGLLETQYF
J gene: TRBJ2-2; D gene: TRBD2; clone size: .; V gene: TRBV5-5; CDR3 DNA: TGTGCCAGCAGCTTTTGGTCACTAGCGGGGCTTACCGGGGAGCTGTTTTTT; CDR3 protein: CASSFWSLAGLTGELFF
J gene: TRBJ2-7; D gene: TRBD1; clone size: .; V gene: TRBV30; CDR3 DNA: TGTGCCTGGAGTGACGGACAGGGAAGGTCGTACGAGCAGTACTTC; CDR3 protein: CAWSDGQGRSYEQYF
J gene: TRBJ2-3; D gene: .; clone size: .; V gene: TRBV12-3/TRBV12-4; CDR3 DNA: TGTGCCAGCAGGGGGAGGGGGTGGTTTGACCTGGTACCTAGCACAGATACGCAGTATTTT; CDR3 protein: CASRGRGWFDLVPSTDTQYF
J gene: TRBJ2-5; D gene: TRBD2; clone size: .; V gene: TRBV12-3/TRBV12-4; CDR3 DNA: TGTGCCAGCAGTTTTTTCGAGCGGGGGGGCTATGAGACCCAGTACTTC; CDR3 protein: CASSFFERGGYETQYF
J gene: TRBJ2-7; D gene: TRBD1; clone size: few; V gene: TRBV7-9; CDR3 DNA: TGTGCCAGCAGCTCCGGACAGGGGGTGACCTTCGAGCAGTACTTC; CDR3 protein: CASSSGQGVTFEQYF
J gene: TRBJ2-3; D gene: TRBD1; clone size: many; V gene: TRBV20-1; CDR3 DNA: TGCAGTGCCAAAGCCTGGACAGGGGGAGACACAGATACGCAGTATTTT; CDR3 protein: CSAKAWTGGDTDTQYF
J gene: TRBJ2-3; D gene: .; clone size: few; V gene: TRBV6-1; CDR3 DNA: TGTGCCAGCAGTGCTACTAGTACCCTCCTCACAGATACGCAGTATTTT; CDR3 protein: CASSATSTLLTDTQYF
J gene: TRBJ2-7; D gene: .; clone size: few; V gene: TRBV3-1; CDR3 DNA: TGTGCCAGCAGCCAAGGATCGGACCGCAGTAGGGAGCAGTACTTC; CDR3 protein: CASSQGSDRSREQYF
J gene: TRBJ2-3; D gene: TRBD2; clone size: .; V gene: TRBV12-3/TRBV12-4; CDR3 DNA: TGTGCCAGCAAAATAGCGGGAGTCCGGACAGATACGCAGTATTTT; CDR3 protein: CASKIAGVRTDTQYF
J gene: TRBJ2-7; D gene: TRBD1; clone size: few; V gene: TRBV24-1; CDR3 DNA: TGTGCCACCAGTGATCGACAGGGGAGCTACGAGCAGTACTTC; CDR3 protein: CATSDRQGSYEQYF
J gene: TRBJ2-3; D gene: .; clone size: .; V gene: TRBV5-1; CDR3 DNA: TGCGCCAGCAGCTCCCGCCGGGCGGCTCAGTTCACAGATACGCAGTATTTT; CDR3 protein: CASSSRRAAQFTDTQYF
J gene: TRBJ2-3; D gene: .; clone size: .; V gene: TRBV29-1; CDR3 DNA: TGCAGCGCCCTGGACAGACAAGATACGCAGTATTTT; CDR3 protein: CSALDRQDTQYF
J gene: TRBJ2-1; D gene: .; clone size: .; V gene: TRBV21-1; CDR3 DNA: TGTGCCAGCAGCAAAAAGGGACAGGGGGCTTCGGAGCAGTTCTTC; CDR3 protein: CASSKKGQGASEQFF
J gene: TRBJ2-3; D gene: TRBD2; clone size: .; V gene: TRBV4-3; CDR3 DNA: TGCGCCAGCAGCCAAGTCTCATCTAGCGGGAGGGCCTTTAGCACAGATACGCAGTATTTT; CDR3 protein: CASSQVSSSGRAFSTDTQYF
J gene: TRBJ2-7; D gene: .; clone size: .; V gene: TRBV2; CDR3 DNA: TGTGCCAGCAGTGAACACAGCCTGAGCTCCTACGAGCAGTACTTC; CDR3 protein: CASSEHSLSSYEQYF
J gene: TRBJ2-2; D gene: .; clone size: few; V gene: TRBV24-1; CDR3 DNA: TGTGCCACCAGTGACCTCTCCGGGCCTTACACCGGGGAGCTGTTTTTT; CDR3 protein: CATSDLSGPYTGELFF
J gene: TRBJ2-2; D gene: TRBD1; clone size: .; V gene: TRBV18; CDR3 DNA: TGTGCCAGCTCACCCCGCCGGACAGGGGTCGTCACCGGGGAGCTGTTTTTT; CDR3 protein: CASSPRRTGVVTGELFF
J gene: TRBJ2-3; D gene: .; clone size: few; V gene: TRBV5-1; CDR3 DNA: TGCGCCAGCAGCCTCCGGACGTCCAACACAGATACGCAGTATTTT; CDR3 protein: CASSLRTSNTDTQYF
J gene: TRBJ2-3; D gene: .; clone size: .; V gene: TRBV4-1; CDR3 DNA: TGCGCCAGCAGCCTGTATAGCGGCCCCGCTCCCCTTGGCCCAGATACGCAGTATTTT; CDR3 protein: CASSLYSGPAPLGPDTQYF
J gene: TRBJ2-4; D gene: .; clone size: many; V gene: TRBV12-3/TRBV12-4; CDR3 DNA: TGTGCCAGCAGCTGGGACCGGGACAACAAAAACATTCAGTACTTC; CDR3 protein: CASSWDRDNKNIQYF
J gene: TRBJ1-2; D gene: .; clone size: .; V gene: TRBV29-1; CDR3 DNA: TGCAGCGCCGGGGGCGGATATGGCTACACCTTC; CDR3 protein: CSAGGGYGYTF
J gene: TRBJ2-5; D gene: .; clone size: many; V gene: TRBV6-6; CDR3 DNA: TGTGCCAGCAGTCGGGTTGAGACCCAGTACTTC; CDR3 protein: CASSRVETQYF
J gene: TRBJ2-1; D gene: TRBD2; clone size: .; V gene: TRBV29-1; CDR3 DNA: TGCAGCATCGAGGGACTAACCTCCTACAATGAGCAGTTCTTC; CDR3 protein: CSIEGLTSYNEQFF
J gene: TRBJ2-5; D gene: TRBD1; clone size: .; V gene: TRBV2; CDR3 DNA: TGTGCCAGCAGGAGGAGGACAGGGGGGGGAGAGACCCAGTACTTC; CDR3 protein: CASRRRTGGGETQYF
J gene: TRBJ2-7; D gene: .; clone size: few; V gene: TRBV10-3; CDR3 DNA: TGTGCCACATCTTACCGGACGGACGCGCAGTACTTC; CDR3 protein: CATSYRTDAQYF
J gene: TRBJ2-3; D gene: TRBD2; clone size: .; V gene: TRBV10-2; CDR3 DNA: TGCGAGATACTAACGGGGGGGCCCACAGATACGCAGTATTTT; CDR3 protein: CEILTGGPTDTQYF
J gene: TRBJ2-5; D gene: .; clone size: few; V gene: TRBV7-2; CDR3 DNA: TGTGCCAGCAGAGCAATACTGGGGGGGACCCAGTACTTC; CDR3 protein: CASRAILGGTQYF
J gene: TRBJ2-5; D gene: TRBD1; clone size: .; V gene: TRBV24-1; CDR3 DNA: TGTGCCACCATTTTCCTCCGGCCATTGAGACAGGGGGAAGGAGAGACCCAGTACTTC; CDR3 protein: CATIFLRPLRQGEGETQYF
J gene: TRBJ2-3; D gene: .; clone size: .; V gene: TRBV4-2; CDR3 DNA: TGTGCCAGCAGGATAGACGGGGGGCCCCTGGGCACAGATACGCAGTATTTT; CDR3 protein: CASRIDGGPLGTDTQYF
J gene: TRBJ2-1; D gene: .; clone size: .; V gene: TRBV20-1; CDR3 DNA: TGCAGTGCCGCCGCGACTACGCAGTTCTTC; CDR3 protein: CSAAATTQFF
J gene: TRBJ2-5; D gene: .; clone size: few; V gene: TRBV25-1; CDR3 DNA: TGTGCCAGCAGTGAATCTTCCCGAGAGCGGGAGACCCAGTACTTC; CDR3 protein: CASSESSRERETQYF
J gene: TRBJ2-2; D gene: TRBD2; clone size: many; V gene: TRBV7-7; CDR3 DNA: TGTGCCAGCAGCTTGGAAGCGGGGACCGGGGAGCTGTTTTTT; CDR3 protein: CASSLEAGTGELFF
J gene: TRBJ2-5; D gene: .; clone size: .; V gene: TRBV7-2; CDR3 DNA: TGTGCCAGCAGCTTAGCGCCGCGGGGAGGGGGTCAAGAGACCCAGTACTTC; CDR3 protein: CASSLAPRGGGQETQYF
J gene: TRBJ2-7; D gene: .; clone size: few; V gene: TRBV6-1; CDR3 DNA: TGTGCCAGCAGACAACAGTTTACCTCCTACGAGCAGTACTTC; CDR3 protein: CASRQQFTSYEQYF
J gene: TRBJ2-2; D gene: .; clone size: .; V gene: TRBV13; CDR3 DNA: TGTGCCAGCACCCACAGGGAAGCGCCCATGAAGAACACCGGGGAGCTGTTTTTT; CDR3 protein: CASTHREAPMKNTGELFF
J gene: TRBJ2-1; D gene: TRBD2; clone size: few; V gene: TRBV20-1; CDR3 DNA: TGCAGTGCTATGCGGACTAGCGGAGGGAGTTACAATGAGCAGTTCTTC; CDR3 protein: CSAMRTSGGSYNEQFF
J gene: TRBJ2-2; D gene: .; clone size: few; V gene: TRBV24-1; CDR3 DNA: TGTGCCACCAGTGACTCCTTTCCACTAGCCGGTCACACCGGGGAGCTGTTTTTT; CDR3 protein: CATSDSFPLAGHTGELFF
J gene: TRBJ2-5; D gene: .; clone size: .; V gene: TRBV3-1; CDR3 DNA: TGTGCCAGCAGCCAAAACTGGGGATGGGAGACCCAGTACTTC; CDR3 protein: CASSQNWGWETQYF
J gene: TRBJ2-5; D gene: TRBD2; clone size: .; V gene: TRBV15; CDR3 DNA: TGTGCCACCAGACTAGCGCCCCAAGAGACCCAGTACTTC; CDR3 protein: CATRLAPQETQYF
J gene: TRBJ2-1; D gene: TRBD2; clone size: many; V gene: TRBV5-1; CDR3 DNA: TGCGCCAGCAGCCCGGGACTAGCGGGAAGTGAGCAGTTCTTC; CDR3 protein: CASSPGLAGSEQFF
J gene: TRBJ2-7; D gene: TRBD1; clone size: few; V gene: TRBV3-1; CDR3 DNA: TGTGCCAGCAGCCAAGATCCCGACAGGGCAGGAGAGCAGTACTTC; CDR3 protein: CASSQDPDRAGEQYF
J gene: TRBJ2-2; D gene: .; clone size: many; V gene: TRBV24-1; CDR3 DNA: TGTGCCACCAGTGATTCTTTCCAGGGGTACACCGGGGAGCTGTTTTTT; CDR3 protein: CATSDSFQGYTGELFF
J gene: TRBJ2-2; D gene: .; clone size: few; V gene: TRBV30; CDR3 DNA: TGTGCCTGGAGTGTACGGGGCAGTCGAGTCACCGGGGAGCTGTTTTTT; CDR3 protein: CAWSVRGSRVTGELFF
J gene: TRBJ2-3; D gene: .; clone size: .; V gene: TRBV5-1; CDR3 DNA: TGCGCCAGCAGCTTGAAAGTCGAGGGTACGCAGTATTTT; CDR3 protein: CASSLKVEGTQYF